The clone carrying this TCR beta chain was detected a few times. This entry comes from a study of blood T cells in healthy people across ages. A second PCR, run for about 7 to 11 cycles, used a sample-barcoded 5' primer plus a J-beta primer mix. TCRdb fed the 5' RACE reads into MiXCR, producing one record per CDR3 protein. Of 800,000 to 1,300,000 distinct CDR3 sequences in the sample, around 25% were seen once. The CDR3 spans 15 residues. V was clipped by 4 bases and J by 0 bases, with 11 bases between them. The V gene's germline CDR1 is SGHKS and CDR2 YYEKEE (reference sequence). These data are also associated with another study on T cells of mothers and their children.

Sequences were obtained from blood. The TCR comes from a girl aged 2-10 years in good health. This chain joins TRBV5-5 and TRBJ2-1; D possibly uses TRBD1 or TRBD2 (5 bases each). DNA for the CDR3: TGTGCCAGCAGCGGGGACGGTAGCTCCTACAATGAGCAGTTCTTC. Its translation is CASSGDGSSYNEQFF.